Listed below are T cell receptor beta chains from one sample, sequenced in a study of shared clonotypes between healthy human individuals. The assay was immunoSEQ multiplex PCR, and TCRdb's table has in-frame clones only and misses some. The table includes around 690,000 clones, less than 95% detected once. The sequencing input was memory CD8+ T cells from PBMCs. Receptors were obtained from a young man in good health. Some clones in this sample may be carry-over from other donors' samples. The CDR3 runs from the conserved cysteine through the conserved F or W. A D gene is named only where the DNA matches it firmly. Size is stated for part of the rows, as once, few or many counts, or as a class when the clone is expanded.

>TRBD1|TRBV6-5|.|TRBJ1-1
TGTGCCAGCAGGGAGACAGGGTACACTGAAGCTTTCTTT
CASRETGYTEAFF
>.|TRBV15|.|TRBJ2-1
TGTGCCACCAGCAGAGATCCCGACTTCTCCTACAATGAGCAGTTCTTC
CATSRDPDFSYNEQFF
>.|TRBV7-8|.|TRBJ2-1
TGTGCCAGCAGCTTAGACCTGGGCGGAGACAATGAGCAGTTCTTC
CASSLDLGGDNEQFF
>TRBD1|TRBV25-1|many|TRBJ1-5
TGTGCCAGCAGTGAAGGGGTGGGACAGGGGAGTCAGCCCCAGCATTTT
CASSEGVGQGSQPQHF
>TRBD1|TRBV4-2|.|TRBJ1-1
TGTGCCAGCAGCTCCGGGACAGGGAACACTGAAGCTTTCTTT
CASSSGTGNTEAFF
>.|TRBV18|.|TRBJ2-3
TGTGCCAGCTCACCTTCGAGGACAGATACGCAGTATTTT
CASSPSRTDTQYF
>.|TRBV27|.|TRBJ2-7
TGTGCCAGCAAAGTAGGGGGGGGCTACGAGCAGTACTTC
CASKVGGGYEQYF
>.|TRBV11-3|.|TRBJ1-1
TGTGCCAGCAGCCGGACCACAGGGATAGGCCACACTGAAGCTTTCTTT
CASSRTTGIGHTEAFF
>.|TRBV14|.|TRBJ1-2
TGTGCCAGCAGCCAAGATGGGTCGAAGGCCCAAATCGCCTATGGCTACACCTTC
CASSQDGSKAQIAYGYTF
>.|TRBV27|.|TRBJ1-1
TGTGCCAGCAGTTTTTTGGGGAGCACTGAAGCTTTCTTT
CASSFLGSTEAFF
>TRBD2|TRBV4-1|.|TRBJ2-7
TGCGCCAGCAGCCAGACTAGCGGGAGAGGGTACGAGCAGTACTTC
CASSQTSGRGYEQYF
>TRBD1|TRBV6-5|once|TRBJ1-1
TGTGCCAGCAGTTACTCGATCCAGGACAGGGTCCCTGAAGCTTTCTTT
CASSYSIQDRVPEAFF
>TRBD1|TRBV27|.|TRBJ2-6
TGTGCCAGCAGTTTTAGAACTGGACAGGGGGGGCTCGGGGCCAACGTCCTGACTTTC
CASSFRTGQGGLGANVLTF
>.|TRBV13|.|TRBJ1-6
TGTGCCAGCAGCATCGTCAGGGAGAATTCACCCCTCCACTTT
CASSIVRENSPLHF
>.|TRBV28|once|TRBJ2-7
TGTGCCAGCGGTAGGTCTTACGAGCAGTACTTC
CASGRSYEQYF
>.|TRBV4-3|.|TRBJ2-3
TGCGCCAGCAGCCAAGGTCTACTAGCAGAGACGCAGTATTTT
CASSQGLLAETQYF